The 17 T cell receptor beta chains presented below share a single source sample, sequenced in a study of T cell responses to AZD1222 COVID-19 vaccine. Clones were read by immunoSEQ multiplex PCR, and TCRdb kept only the in-frame ones, dropping some. Of about 120,000 clones in the sample, 90% were seen once. This specimen was peripheral blood, taken on day 0 of MenACWY control vaccination. The receptor set was obtained from an adult in good health.

The chain couples TRBV6-6 to TRBJ1-2; the match to TRBD1 covers 10 bases. The CDR3 contains 15 residues. Germline values: CDR1 MNHNY, CDR2 SVGAGI (reference sequence). After removal of 5 bases from V and 6 bases from J, the junction contained 9 bases not matched to a gene. CDR3 nucleotide sequence: TGTGCCAGCAGTGCCCCCGGGACAGGGGATGATGGCTACACCTTC. Amino acids: CASSAPGTGDDGYTF.

V usage is TRBV10-2 and J usage is TRBJ2-5; a weak D match, TRBD2 (5 bases). From germline, CDR1 is WSHSY and CDR2 SAAADI. The V gene lost 4 bases and the J gene lost 7 bases, with 10 bases spanning the gap. CDR3 length equals 12 residues. CDR3 DNA: TGCGCCAGCAGTGGGACCGCGGGGACCCAGTACTTC. It is translated as CASSGTAGTQYF.

V usage is TRBV19 and J usage is TRBJ2-3; D may correspond to TRBD1 or TRBD2 (5 bases each). Germline CDR1 is LNHDA and CDR2 is SQIVND (reference sequence). This CDR3 spans 14 amino acids. V lost 5 bases and J 2 bases, leaving 11 bases between the germline ends. The CDR3 loop is CASSWDGYTDTQYF. The CDR3 bases are TGTGCCAGTAGTTGGGACGGCTACACAGATACGCAGTATTTT.

The V gene is TRBV5-6, the J gene TRBJ1-2, with 8 bases fitting TRBD1. Trimming cost V 2 bases and J 4 bases; bases outside gene matches: 10. There are 16 residues in the CDR3. The germline V gene has CDR1 SGHDT and CDR2 YYEEEE. CDR3 nucleotide sequence: TGTGCCAGCAGCTTTCGGACCTGGGACAGGACCTATGGCTACACCTTC. Translated: CASSFRTWDRTYGYTF.

This clone was observed a single time. The chain has TRBV2 and TRBJ2-5; D is perhaps TRBD1 or TRBD2 (6 bases each). This CDR3 is built from 15 residues. The germline V gene encodes CDR1 SNHLY and CDR2 FYNNEI. The V gene lost 8 bases and the J gene lost 9 bases, with 25 bases spanning the gap. The CDR3 DNA is TGTGCCAGCGACCTCACGGGACGGGGGACAAGGGCCCAGTACTTC. Protein product: CASDLTGRGTRAQYF.

V gene TRBV6-1 combines with J gene TRBJ2-6, with D possibly being TRBD1 (6 bases). This CDR3 is 16 amino acids long. V was shortened by 4 bases and J by 2 bases, with 12 bases between the two germline ends. The germline gives CDR1 MNHNS, CDR2 SASEGT. CDR3: CASSGHRETGANVLTF. CDR3 bases: TGTGCCAGCAGTGGACACAGGGAAACTGGGGCCAACGTCCTGACTTTC.

The J gene is TRBJ2-2, the V gene TRBV2, with 7 bases fitting TRBD2. The length of the CDR3 is 14 residues. Germline loops: CDR1 SNHLY, CDR2 FYNNEI. With 6 bases clipped from V and 3 bases from J, the junction kept 4 bases outside the gene matches. The CDR3: CASSKLAYTGELFF. The CDR3 coding sequence is TGTGCCAGCAGCAAACTAGCGTACACCGGGGAGCTGTTTTTT.

V is TRBV6-5 and J is TRBJ1-2, with 12 bases lining up with TRBD1. The germline V gene encodes CDR1 MNHEY and CDR2 SVGAGI. With V trimmed by 6 bases and J by 7 bases, 6 bases remained unmatched. CDR3 length: 14 amino acids. The CDR3 region is CASRGGTGGFGYTF. In DNA form, the CDR3 reads TGTGCCAGCAGGGGGGGGACAGGGGGCTTTGGCTACACCTTC.

The chain is built from TRBV11-1 and TRBJ2-2; 10 nucleotides align to TRBD2. With V trimmed by 6 bases and J by 6 bases, 10 bases remained unmatched. The CDR3 sequence is 16 residues long. Germline V gene data show CDR1 as SGHAT and CDR2 as FQDESV (reference sequence). The CDR3 DNA reads TGTGCCAGCAGTCCCGGAGCGGGGGGGCTTTCCGGGGAGCTGTTTTTT. Translated: CASSPGAGGLSGELFF.

The gene calls are TRBV6-5 and TRBJ2-2, with 8 bases that match TRBD1. V lost 7 bases, J lost 3 bases, and 4 bases stayed unmatched. The CDR3 consists of 14 residues. Germline V CDR1 and CDR2: MNHEY, SVGAGI. CDR3 protein: CASTRGLDTGELFF. As DNA, the CDR3 is TGTGCCAGCACCAGGGGGCTCGACACCGGGGAGCTGTTTTTT.

The CDR3: CASSDFRRGSTNEKLFF. The CDR3 DNA follows: TGTGCCAGCAGCGATTTCAGGCGGGGTTCAACTAATGAAAAACTGTTTTTT. V and J are TRBV7-9 and TRBJ1-4, with D hard to call. Trimming took 5 bases from V and 0 from J, leaving 16 bases between them. This CDR3 has 17 amino acids. Germline V gene data show CDR1 as SEHNR and CDR2 as FQNEAQ (reference sequence).

V is TRBV18 and J is TRBJ2-7; TRBD1 aligns across 7 bases. CDR1 is KGHSH, CDR2 LQKENI, per germline. J gave up 4 bases and V 1 base, and 1 base lay outside the gene matches. The CDR3 consists of 13 residues. The CDR3 DNA is TGTGCCAGCTCACCACGGACAGGATACGAGCAGTACTTC. This codes for CASSPRTGYEQYF.

The chain is built from TRBV28 and TRBJ1-1; perhaps TRBD1 as D (6 bases). This CDR3 has 13 amino acids. With 2 bases removed from V and 8 bases from J, the gap between germline ends came to 12 bases. CDR1 and CDR2 (germline): MDHEN, SYDVKM. The CDR3 spells CASSLNPDREAFF. DNA for the CDR3: TGTGCCAGCAGTTTAAATCCGGACAGAGAAGCTTTCTTT.

The chain carries TRBV13 and TRBJ2-5; 11 nucleotides agree with TRBD2. Trimming cost V 6 bases and J 2 bases; bases outside gene matches: 5. This CDR3 spans 15 amino acids. Germline CDR1 reads PRHDT; CDR2 reads FYEKMQ (reference sequence). DNA for the CDR3: TGTGCCAGCAGACGGGGACTAGCGGTTCAAGAGACCCAGTACTTC. Encoded protein: CASRRGLAVQETQYF.

This clone has only one observation. V gene TRBV7-2 combines with J gene TRBJ2-5; a weak D match, TRBD2 (5 bases). V dropped 3 bases and J dropped 5 bases, with 16 bases sitting between them. Germline V lookup: CDR1 SGHTA, CDR2 FQGNSA. This CDR3 region has 15 residues. The CDR3 nucleotides are TGTGCCAGCAGCTTGAGAGGGAAACTGGGGGAGACCCAGTACTTC. This codes for CASSLRGKLGETQYF.

This clone appeared once. The V and J genes are TRBV6-5 and TRBJ2-3, with D possibly matching TRBD2 (5 bases). V was cut by 7 bases and J by 0 bases, with 11 bases left in between. The CDR3 totals 14 residues. Per the germline V gene, CDR1 is MNHEY and CDR2 is SVGAGI. CDR3 sequence reads: CASKLGVSTDTQYF. CDR3 nucleotide sequence: TGTGCCAGCAAGCTGGGAGTAAGCACAGATACGCAGTATTTT.

The genes are TRBV3-1 (or the pseudogene TRBV3-2) and TRBJ2-1, with D possibly being TRBD2 (5 bases). Trimming cost V 1 base and J 0 bases, with 10 bases left between them. The V gene's germline CDR1 is LGHDT and CDR2 YNNKEL (reference sequence). The CDR3 is 16 amino acids. The CDR3 sequence: CASSQGSGSSYNEQFF. The CDR3 DNA follows: TGTGCCAGCAGCCAAGGAAGCGGAAGCTCCTACAATGAGCAGTTCTTC.